This T cell receptor (beta chain) was identified in a study of cytomegalovirus exposure and HLA in healthy donors (TCRdb year 2017). Background on the whole study: An earlier analysis of several hundred of the donors reported 276 Gb of sequence data and 95 million to 140 million unique TCR beta sequences obtained from about 179 million T cells. In addition to the first cohort of around 670 subjects, a separate validation cohort of approximately 130 different subjects was used. A later analysis re-examined previously published TCR beta repertoires from about 700 donors and added high-resolution HLA genotyping to investigate patterns of TCR occurrence. Roughly 5 DR-DQ haplotypes were treated as single units for association and clustering because of strong linkage in the cohort. On average, approximately 250,000 unique TCR beta nucleotide sequences were sequenced per donor among several hundred genotyped donors of the cohort, with approximately 18% of those sequences being non-productive. The study aimed to test whether signatures of past pathogen exposure could be identified by cataloging public T cell receptors. Rather than drawing on any new phenotypic data, the later analysis identified candidate immune exposures from TCR beta sequences and the way those sequences occurred across donors. In an earlier analysis of 500 to 650 of the donors, high-throughput TCR beta sequencing was used to judge whether each TCR beta V gene segment behaved as functional or pseudogenic. Every repertoire in the discovery cohort had been generated on one and the same sequencing platform. In a later genetic analysis, genome-wide SNP genotypes for about three fifths of the roughly 670 donors were used, and that subset was treated as a discovery cohort. Among the roughly 380 genotyped donors, around 81% belonged to the genetic ancestry cluster associated with self-reported Caucasian donors. Class I and class II HLA loci were covered by the typing at four-digit resolution. Alongside the repertoire data, information on donor age, sex, ethnicity and CMV serostatus was compiled. The study profiled the T cell repertoires of 550 to 700 subjects by immunosequencing and related them to cytomegalovirus serostatus. High-throughput TCR immunosequencing, statistical association of individual TCRs with disease status, and machine learning were combined to predict cytomegalovirus infection status. An early release that covered fewer than 800 HLA-typed donors contained approximately 300 gigabases of sequencing data and 65 million to 100 million unique TCR sequences. The number of donors typed differed by locus, with roughly 629-640 for A, B, C, DRB1 and DQB1, around 500 for DQA1, some 570 for DPA1, and about 450 for DPB1.

In total, roughly 670 healthy bone marrow donors made up the cohort. All cohort members were sampled while nominally healthy, although unrecorded immune exposures were likely present. The donor tested CMV seronegative and was one of the 352 seronegative cohort members. A peripheral blood sample was collected from each donor, and TCR beta sequencing was performed on peripheral blood mononuclear cells. Genomic DNA extraction from the blood cell samples was performed with the Qiagen DNeasy Blood Extraction Kit. The CDR3, from cysteine to phenylalanine, totals 15 residues. Here the CDR3 DNA is all that survives: 45 bases in frame from base 1. V loses 5 bases, J loses 2 bases, and the germline ends lie 15 bases apart. From a lookup of the germline V gene (reference sequence), CDR1 and CDR2 are SEHNR and FQNEAQ. What the authors observed across the whole study: This cohort had only TCR beta chains sequenced, and the lack of alpha or paired-chain data limited which features could be detected. In a later analysis, several top co-occurrence clusters were reported to appear linked to parvovirus B19, influenza, CMV and Epstein-Barr virus. In a later analysis, HLA-associated TCR beta chains were found to be more clonally expanded and to have lower generation probabilities than equally common non-associated chains. A further reported finding was that TCR beta sequences accurately predicted the HLA-A and HLA-B alleles for most subjects in the first cohort. A later genetic analysis reported fewer N-insertions in productive TCRs among donors in an Asian-associated ancestry cluster than the roughly 700-donor mean. Assigning TCR associations to individual alleles was difficult when HLA alleles, especially DR and DQ, strongly co-occurred. A few of the identified cytomegalovirus-associated TCR beta chains were confirmed in vitro to be specific for cytomegalovirus antigens. A cluster of highly shared sequence variants was judged likely to represent a technical artifact of the sequencing pipeline. Correlated functional status among segregating V segments might be attributable to linkage disequilibrium, but an unknown experimental factor could not be ruled out. According to a later analysis, TCR association rates differed among HLA loci, with DRB1 alleles showing the most associated TCRs and HLA-C alleles showing the fewest. The authors suggested that the approach could potentially be generalized to other disease states and immunological phenotypes. The classifier was reported to diagnose cytomegalovirus status with high specificity and sensitivity in both the original and validation cohorts. Most CMV-associated TCR beta chains appeared to be HLA-restricted in a later analysis, and the HLA associations seemed to be driven largely by CMV exposure. While some public TCRs were present in many individuals, most TCR sequences turned up only very rarely across donors. Because the 87-base-pair reads could not distinguish some IMGT-functional V segments, including TRBV6-2 and TRBV6-3, those segments were excluded. Specific HLA alleles were associated with about 17,000 TCR beta sequences at a false discovery rate of 0.05 in a later analysis. A later genetic analysis associated a missense DCLRE1C variant with V-gene and J-gene trimming of TCR beta chains, and an independent cohort replicated the association. Immune exposure information for the cohort was limited to CMV serostatus. In an earlier analysis of over 550 of the donors, most TCR beta V segments were observed in productive rearrangements about 90% or about 30% of the time, broadly matching IMGT annotations. Because counts were too low, under 20 rarely observed V segments, including chromosome 9 orphons, were left out of the earlier analysis of 587 of the donors. In the study, 150 to 200 TCR beta chains were listed as associated with cytomegalovirus. Presence/absence analyses assumed roughly uniform sequencing depth across donors, an assumption that may not hold. Because HLA typing was unavailable for some donors at each locus, only the typed subset was used in association tests.

Details on this clone: Its antigen is still unknown. Base qualities are not recorded, but no much larger clone differs from it by a single base.

Receptors were amplified or captured by the immunoSEQ multiplex PCR assay. The multiplex PCR relied on a mix of 60 forward primers for TCR Vbeta segments and 13 reverse primers for TCR Jbeta segments. Amplification of the CDR3 region of rearranged TCR beta genes was performed with a multiplex PCR assay on genomic DNA. The amplified TCR beta libraries were sequenced on the Illumina HiSeq System as 87-base-pair reads. The source study handled its data this way. A later analysis tallied 75 million to 85 million unique TCR beta chains across the 550 to 850 repertoires, and 10 million to 11 million of those chains were shared by two or more donors. A nearest-neighbor algorithm error-corrected the raw reads and collapsed the reads into unique sequences, merging closely related sequences to remove PCR and sequencing errors. Alignment of CDR3 sequences to IMGT reference sequences was used to assign V, D and J gene segments. For a sequence to be retained, a match of at least six nucleotides to both a V gene segment and a J gene segment was required. Rearrangements were called productive when the CDR3 lacked stop codons and stayed in frame with V and J; all others were non-productive. CDR3 was defined according to IMGT convention as the region running from the second conserved V-encoded cysteine to the conserved J-encoded phenylalanine. The earlier analysis of some 550 of the donors excluded any sequence lacking an unambiguous match to a single V gene segment. In an earlier analysis of approximately 500 of the donors, a V segment was called functional when productive rearrangements were above 56.7%, and segregating when the standard deviation between donors exceeded 5%. A statistical classification framework was built for diagnosing cytomegalovirus status from the catalog of TCR beta chain sequences. In a later analysis, TCR nucleotide sequences were compared against IMGT/GENE-DB human TR gene sequences so that V and J genes could be assigned. A later analysis assigned CDR3 sequences and most-parsimonious VDJ recombination scenarios with the TCRdist pipeline. In a later analysis, each TCR beta chain was defined by its CDR3 amino acid sequence together with its V-gene family, and reads lacking a unique V-gene family were excluded. A later analysis removed roughly 590 highly shared, low-generation-probability nucleotide sequences to deal with suspected cross-contamination and a sequencing artifact. For each public chain, a later analysis derived a clonal expansion index from normalized ranks of inferred template counts within each repertoire. Generation probabilities in a later analysis came from a VDJ recombination model fitted to out-of-frame rearrangements, and those results were checked against IGoR. A later analysis scored TCR-TCR, TCR-HLA and TCR-CMV co-occurrence with hypergeometric tests, applying a repertoire-size bias correction to TCR pairs. A later analysis estimated false discovery rates by permuting HLA or CMV assignments 20 times. In a later analysis, co-occurring TCRs were grouped with DBSCAN, and TCRdist sequence similarity was added when clustering was performed within HLA-allele-positive subsets. Repertoires with fewer than 30,000 or more than 120,000 public chains, plus five repertoires with anomalous nucleotide sharing, were excluded from co-occurrence clustering. TCRdb retrieved this table from immuneACCESS and kept in-frame rearrangements only. Not all clones are present; in checked studies, unresolved V genes account for under half, and no reason is known for the remainder. V and J calls and clone size are as listed in that table; D and trimming were resolved from the DNA. For this sample the table gives over 50,000 clones, of which roughly 80% were detected only once. The top ten constitute around 1.5% of the sample.

Sequenced material: PBMCs. The clonotype was recovered from a man aged 40-49 years in good health and CMV-seronegative. This chain is built from TRBV7-9 and TRBJ1-2, with the D gene not confidently named. Here is the DNA: TGTGCCAGCAGCCTTCCCGGGATGGAGAACTATGGCTACACCTTC. This is translated as CASSLPGMENYGYTF.